These T cell receptor beta chains were read from a single sample in a study of cytomegalovirus exposure and HLA in healthy donors. Assay used: immunoSEQ multiplex PCR; TCRdb lists only in-frame clones, some missing. The data hold about 130,000 clones, with 65% to 80% observed a single time. Source material: PBMCs. These receptor sequences come from a man in his forties in good health and CMV-seropositive. CDR3s leave out the opening cysteine and the closing phenylalanine or tryptophan. D genes are given only for firm matches.

j_gene: TRBJ1-1
d_gene: TRBD1
v_gene: TRBV6-6
CDR3aa: ASSRTGENTEAF

j_gene: TRBJ2-1
d_gene: TRBD2
v_gene: TRBV27
CDR3aa: ASSFLRSGSLSYNEQF

j_gene: TRBJ2-2
d_gene: NA
v_gene: TRBV6-5
CDR3aa: ASSYGVAANTGELF

j_gene: TRBJ2-4
d_gene: NA
v_gene: TRBV2
CDR3aa: ASSEANRETAKNIQY

j_gene: TRBJ1-4
d_gene: TRBD1
v_gene: TRBV5-6
CDR3aa: ASSGTGTGGATNEKLF

j_gene: TRBJ2-1
d_gene: NA
v_gene: TRBV5-6
CDR3aa: ASSLPSESYNEQF

j_gene: TRBJ2-7
d_gene: NA
v_gene: TRBV15
CDR3aa: ATSRALGPYEQY

j_gene: TRBJ2-7
d_gene: TRBD2
v_gene: TRBV6-5
CDR3aa: ASPPSLAVYEQY

j_gene: TRBJ2-7
d_gene: NA
v_gene: TRBV11-2
CDR3aa: ASSSDIDGEQY

j_gene: TRBJ2-7
d_gene: TRBD1
v_gene: TRBV10-1
CDR3aa: ASSAMGQGRYEQY